A selection of T cell receptor beta chains follows, all from one sample in a study of early T cells in non-severe SARS-CoV-2 infection. TCRdb re-called the 5' RACE reads with MiXCR, one entry per CDR3 protein. The table includes about 48,000 distinct CDR3 sequences, around 5.6% detected once. Material for sequencing was whole blood. The receptors come from an adult who was a healthcare worker with PCR-confirmed SARS-CoV-2 infection or an uninfected control (not recorded which). CDR3s include the opening cysteine and the closing phenylalanine or tryptophan. The order of the fields is J gene, clone size, D gene, V gene, CDR3 protein, CDR3 DNA. D genes are given only for firm matches. The size field is filled for only some rows; it gives once, few, many or a size class.

j_call: TRBJ1-2; clone_size: -; d_call: -; v_call: TRBV7-9; cdr3_aa: CASSLTFHGTNYGYTF; cdr3_nt: TGTGCCAGCAGCTTAACCTTTCACGGGACTAACTATGGCTACACCTTC
j_call: TRBJ2-7; clone_size: -; d_call: TRBD1; v_call: TRBV7-6; cdr3_aa: CASSLTSVRGPKNEQYF; cdr3_nt: TGTGCCAGCAGCTTAACCTCGGTCAGGGGGCCAAAAAACGAGCAGTACTTC
j_call: TRBJ2-5; clone_size: few; d_call: TRBD2; v_call: TRBV29-1; cdr3_aa: CSVGGGGQETQYF; cdr3_nt: TGCAGCGTTGGAGGCGGGGGTCAAGAGACCCAGTACTTC
j_call: TRBJ2-7; clone_size: -; d_call: TRBD1; v_call: TRBV5-1; cdr3_aa: CASSLEGQGLQYF; cdr3_nt: TGCGCCAGCAGCTTGGAGGGACAGGGGCTCCAGTACTTC
j_call: TRBJ2-1; clone_size: many; d_call: -; v_call: TRBV29-1; cdr3_aa: CSVAPPGPQFF; cdr3_nt: TGCAGCGTTGCCCCTCCAGGCCCGCAGTTCTTC
j_call: TRBJ2-2; clone_size: few; d_call: TRBD1; v_call: TRBV10-2; cdr3_aa: CASSVDRVVGELFF; cdr3_nt: TGCGCCAGCAGTGTGGACAGGGTTGTCGGGGAGCTGTTTTTT
j_call: TRBJ1-1; clone_size: -; d_call: -; v_call: TRBV12-3/TRBV12-4; cdr3_aa: CASINSPNTEAFF; cdr3_nt: TGTGCCAGCATAAACTCGCCGAACACTGAAGCTTTCTTT
j_call: TRBJ2-7; clone_size: many; d_call: -; v_call: TRBV6-5; cdr3_aa: CASSTGRGSIYEQYF; cdr3_nt: TGTGCCAGCAGTACCGGCCGGGGTTCCATCTACGAGCAGTACTTC
j_call: TRBJ2-1; clone_size: many; d_call: TRBD2; v_call: TRBV20-1; cdr3_aa: CSARTISGGDSSEQFF; cdr3_nt: TGCAGTGCTAGAACCATTAGCGGGGGGGATTCAAGTGAGCAGTTCTTC
j_call: TRBJ2-1; clone_size: few; d_call: -; v_call: TRBV12-3/TRBV12-4; cdr3_aa: CASSFDLNNEQFF; cdr3_nt: TGTGCCAGCAGTTTTGACCTGAACAATGAGCAGTTCTTC
j_call: TRBJ1-1; clone_size: many; d_call: -; v_call: TRBV29-1; cdr3_aa: CSVVRTAMNTEAFF; cdr3_nt: TGCAGCGTTGTACGGACAGCCATGAACACTGAAGCTTTCTTT
j_call: TRBJ1-2; clone_size: many; d_call: -; v_call: TRBV30; cdr3_aa: CAWSEPYGYTF; cdr3_nt: TGTGCCTGGAGTGAGCCCTATGGCTACACCTTC
j_call: TRBJ2-6; clone_size: few; d_call: -; v_call: TRBV30; cdr3_aa: CAWSRPGPSGANVLTF; cdr3_nt: TGTGCCTGGAGTCGACCGGGGCCATCTGGGGCCAACGTCCTGACTTTC
j_call: TRBJ2-1; clone_size: -; d_call: TRBD1; v_call: TRBV6-4; cdr3_aa: CASSDTRGTGVNEQFF; cdr3_nt: TGTGCCAGCAGTGACACGCGCGGGACAGGGGTAAATGAGCAGTTCTTC
j_call: TRBJ2-1; clone_size: many; d_call: TRBD2; v_call: TRBV20-1; cdr3_aa: CSARDHIGIAGGRNEQFF; cdr3_nt: TGCAGTGCTAGAGATCATATAGGTATAGCGGGGGGGAGGAATGAGCAGTTCTTC
j_call: TRBJ1-2; clone_size: -; d_call: -; v_call: TRBV12-2; cdr3_aa: CASRPRRGDYGYTF; cdr3_nt: TGTGCAAGTCGTCCTAGACGGGGCGACTATGGCTACACCTTC
j_call: TRBJ2-6; clone_size: few; d_call: TRBD1; v_call: TRBV12-3/TRBV12-4; cdr3_aa: CASSVGTGGFSGANVLTF; cdr3_nt: TGTGCCAGCAGTGTCGGGACAGGGGGGTTCTCTGGGGCCAACGTCCTGACTTTC
j_call: TRBJ2-6; clone_size: -; d_call: -; v_call: TRBV7-7; cdr3_aa: CASSLEGTASSGANVLTF; cdr3_nt: TGTGCCAGCAGCTTAGAAGGGACCGCGAGCTCTGGGGCCAACGTCCTGACTTTC
j_call: TRBJ2-5; clone_size: many; d_call: -; v_call: TRBV5-1; cdr3_aa: CASSLTYQETQYF; cdr3_nt: TGCGCCAGCAGCTTAACTTACCAAGAGACCCAGTACTTC
j_call: TRBJ1-2; clone_size: few; d_call: TRBD1; v_call: TRBV10-3; cdr3_aa: CAISEPGTGGDYGYTF; cdr3_nt: TGTGCCATCAGTGAGCCAGGGACAGGGGGCGACTATGGCTACACCTTC
j_call: TRBJ2-3; clone_size: many; d_call: -; v_call: TRBV7-2; cdr3_aa: CASSLGRYDTQYF; cdr3_nt: TGTGCCAGCAGCTTAGGTCGATACGATACGCAGTATTTT
j_call: TRBJ1-6; clone_size: many; d_call: -; v_call: TRBV4-1; cdr3_aa: CASSQGTVFTGSPLHF; cdr3_nt: TGCGCCAGCAGCCAAGGGACAGTTTTTACAGGTTCACCCCTCCACTTT
j_call: TRBJ2-7; clone_size: -; d_call: TRBD2; v_call: TRBV2; cdr3_aa: CASRVTSGGGYEQYF; cdr3_nt: TGTGCCAGCAGAGTTACTAGCGGGGGGGGCTACGAGCAGTACTTC
j_call: TRBJ1-4; clone_size: few; d_call: -; v_call: TRBV6-1; cdr3_aa: CASSENRGEKLFF; cdr3_nt: TGTGCCAGCAGTGAAAATCGAGGGGAAAAACTGTTTTTT
j_call: TRBJ2-5; clone_size: many; d_call: -; v_call: TRBV7-8; cdr3_aa: CASSLAPGGGKTQYF; cdr3_nt: TGTGCCAGCAGCTTAGCCCCGGGGGGCGGGAAGACCCAGTACTTC
j_call: TRBJ1-2; clone_size: many; d_call: -; v_call: TRBV30; cdr3_aa: CAWRGGRVYTF; cdr3_nt: TGTGCCTGGAGGGGGGGAAGAGTCTACACCTTC
j_call: TRBJ2-7; clone_size: many; d_call: -; v_call: TRBV2; cdr3_aa: CASEGEAGGQYF; cdr3_nt: TGTGCCAGCGAAGGGGAAGCCGGTGGGCAGTACTTC
j_call: TRBJ2-3; clone_size: many; d_call: TRBD2; v_call: TRBV29-1; cdr3_aa: CSVDHPGLAGRSTDTQYF; cdr3_nt: TGCAGCGTTGACCACCCGGGACTAGCGGGTCGTAGCACAGATACGCAGTATTTT
j_call: TRBJ1-2; clone_size: many; d_call: TRBD1; v_call: TRBV7-9; cdr3_aa: CASMPRTGGYGYTF; cdr3_nt: TGTGCCAGCATGCCTCGGACAGGGGGTTATGGCTACACCTTC
j_call: TRBJ1-2; clone_size: many; d_call: -; v_call: TRBV19; cdr3_aa: CASSPKDRVGYTF; cdr3_nt: TGTGCCAGTAGTCCCAAGGACAGAGTCGGCTACACCTTC
j_call: TRBJ1-5; clone_size: many; d_call: -; v_call: TRBV5-1; cdr3_aa: CASSLEGQAYQPQHF; cdr3_nt: TGCGCCAGCAGCTTGGAAGGGCAGGCCTATCAGCCCCAGCATTTT
j_call: TRBJ1-4; clone_size: -; d_call: -; v_call: TRBV20-1; cdr3_aa: CSAPKGIGEKLFF; cdr3_nt: TGCAGTGCCCCAAAGGGTATAGGCGAAAAACTGTTTTTT
j_call: TRBJ2-1; clone_size: many; d_call: TRBD1; v_call: TRBV14; cdr3_aa: CASSRMGDRAYNEQFF; cdr3_nt: TGTGCCAGCAGCCGGATGGGGGACAGGGCCTACAATGAGCAGTTCTTC
j_call: TRBJ1-5; clone_size: many; d_call: -; v_call: TRBV10-3; cdr3_aa: CAISEDRTLNQPQHF; cdr3_nt: TGTGCCATCAGTGAGGACCGGACACTAAATCAGCCCCAGCATTTT
j_call: TRBJ2-4; clone_size: many; d_call: -; v_call: TRBV6-1; cdr3_aa: CASTPGGGTLLTQYF; cdr3_nt: TGTGCCAGCACTCCCGGGGGTGGGACCCTTCTTACTCAGTACTTC
j_call: TRBJ2-1; clone_size: -; d_call: TRBD1; v_call: TRBV12-3/TRBV12-4; cdr3_aa: CASSSPGGNEQFF; cdr3_nt: TGTGCCAGCAGTTCCCCAGGGGGCAATGAGCAGTTCTTC
j_call: TRBJ2-3; clone_size: -; d_call: -; v_call: TRBV3-1; cdr3_aa: CAPSRVADTQYF; cdr3_nt: TGTGCCCCGTCTCGGGTCGCAGATACGCAGTATTTT
j_call: TRBJ1-5; clone_size: many; d_call: -; v_call: TRBV3-1; cdr3_aa: CASSQDRGGFQPQHF; cdr3_nt: TGTGCCAGCAGCCAAGATCGGGGAGGGTTTCAGCCCCAGCATTTT
j_call: TRBJ1-1; clone_size: many; d_call: TRBD1; v_call: TRBV20-1; cdr3_aa: CSAGPGQGAPEAFF; cdr3_nt: TGCAGTGCGGGCCCGGGACAGGGGGCCCCTGAAGCTTTCTTT
j_call: TRBJ2-2; clone_size: many; d_call: -; v_call: TRBV4-3; cdr3_aa: CASSQSNTGELFF; cdr3_nt: TGCGCCAGCAGCCAAAGCAACACCGGGGAGCTGTTTTTT
j_call: TRBJ2-5; clone_size: many; d_call: -; v_call: TRBV4-1; cdr3_aa: CASSHVRQGAGETQYF; cdr3_nt: TGCGCCAGCAGCCACGTCCGACAGGGAGCGGGGGAGACCCAGTACTTC
j_call: TRBJ2-7; clone_size: -; d_call: TRBD1; v_call: TRBV4-2; cdr3_aa: CASSPHEGGGQGHSYEQYF; cdr3_nt: TGTGCCAGCAGCCCTCATGAGGGGGGAGGACAGGGGCACTCCTACGAGCAGTACTTC
j_call: TRBJ2-7; clone_size: -; d_call: -; v_call: TRBV6-5; cdr3_aa: CASSPQAGVSYEQYF; cdr3_nt: TGTGCCAGCAGCCCCCAGGCAGGAGTCTCCTACGAGCAGTACTTC
j_call: TRBJ2-7; clone_size: -; d_call: -; v_call: TRBV4-1; cdr3_aa: CASSQPNKGREQYF; cdr3_nt: TGCGCCAGCAGCCAACCCAACAAGGGGAGGGAGCAGTACTTC
j_call: TRBJ2-1; clone_size: many; d_call: -; v_call: TRBV5-6; cdr3_aa: CASSLVLVGPDEQFF; cdr3_nt: TGTGCCAGCAGCTTGGTCCTAGTCGGGCCGGATGAGCAGTTCTTC